Described below is a single T cell receptor (beta chain) sequence and its context. What it binds is unknown. Assay used: immunoSEQ multiplex PCR; TCRdb lists only in-frame clones, some missing. The data contain 350,000 to 600,000 clones, 89% of them singletons. The sample comes from a study of Ad26.COV2.S vaccination and SARS-CoV-2 variants. On the study more broadly: In the study, Ad26.COV2.S was injected intramuscularly once, or twice 56 days apart. Broader study findings: Reportedly, spike-specific CD8+ and CD4+ T cell responses achieved substantial breadth once vaccination had taken place. Recipients of vaccine and of placebo showed similar breadth of their non-spike TCR repertoires.

Treatment specified: some 20 received Ad26.COV2.S at low or high dose, single or two shots; 5 received placebo; per-sample allocation not given. Sampling happened 63 days after the first vaccine or placebo injection. The material sequenced was peripheral blood, taken in a trial of Ad26.COV2.S vaccine versus placebo. This receptor was taken from a person between 18 and 59 years old who received the Ad26.COV2.S COVID-19 vaccine or a placebo.

CDR3 residues: CASSLDGAESGGYTF. The CDR3 bases are TGTGCCAGCAGCTTAGACGGGGCGGAATCGGGTGGCTACACCTTC. The chain joins TRBV11-2 to TRBJ1-2; TRBD1 might be the D (5 bases). There are 15 residues in the CDR3. Looked up from germline, CDR1 is SGHAT and CDR2 is FQNNGV. V lost 0 bases and J 7 bases, leaving 15 bases between the germline ends.